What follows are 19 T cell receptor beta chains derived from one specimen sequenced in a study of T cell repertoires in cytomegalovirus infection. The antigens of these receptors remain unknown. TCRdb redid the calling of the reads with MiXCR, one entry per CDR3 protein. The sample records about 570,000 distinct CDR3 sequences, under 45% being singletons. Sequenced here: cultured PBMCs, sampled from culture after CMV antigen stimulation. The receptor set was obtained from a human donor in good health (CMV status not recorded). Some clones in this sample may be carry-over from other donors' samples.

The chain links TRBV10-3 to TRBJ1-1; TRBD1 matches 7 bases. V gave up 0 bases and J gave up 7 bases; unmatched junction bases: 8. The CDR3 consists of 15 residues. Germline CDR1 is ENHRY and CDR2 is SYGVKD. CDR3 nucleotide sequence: TGTGCCATCAGTGAGTCGATACAGGGGACGAATGAAGCTTTCTTT. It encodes CAISESIQGTNEAFF.

CDR3 nucleotide sequence: TGTGCCAGCAGAAATAATGAGCAGTTCTTC. Amino acid sequence: CASRNNEQFF. This sequence joins TRBV2 and TRBJ2-1; unclear D gene. Germline V gene sequence: CDR1 SNHLY, CDR2 FYNNEI. The ends were cut back, 6 bases at V and 7 bases at J, with 4 bases in the middle. The CDR3 consists of 10 residues.

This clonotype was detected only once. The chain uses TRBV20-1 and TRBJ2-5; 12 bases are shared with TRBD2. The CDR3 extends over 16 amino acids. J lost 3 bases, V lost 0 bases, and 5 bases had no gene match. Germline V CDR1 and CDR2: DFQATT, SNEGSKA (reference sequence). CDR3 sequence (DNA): TGCAGTGCTAGAGACCCGGCTAGCGGGGGGGAAGAGACCCAGTACTTC. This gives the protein CSARDPASGGEETQYF.

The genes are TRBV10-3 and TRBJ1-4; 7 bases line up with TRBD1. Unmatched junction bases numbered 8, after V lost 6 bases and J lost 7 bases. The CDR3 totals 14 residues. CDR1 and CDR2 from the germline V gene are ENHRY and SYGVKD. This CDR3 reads CAISPTGQPEKLFF. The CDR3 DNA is TGTGCCATCAGCCCTACGGGACAGCCTGAAAAACTGTTTTTT.

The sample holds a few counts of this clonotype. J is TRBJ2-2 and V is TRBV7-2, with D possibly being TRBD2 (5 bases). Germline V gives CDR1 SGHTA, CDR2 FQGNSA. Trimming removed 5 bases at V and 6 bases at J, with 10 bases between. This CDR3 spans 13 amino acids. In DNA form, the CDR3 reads TGTGCCAGCAGCCTGGGGAGATCCGGGGAGCTGTTTTTT. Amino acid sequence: CASSLGRSGELFF. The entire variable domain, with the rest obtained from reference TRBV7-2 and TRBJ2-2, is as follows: GAGVSQSPSNKVTEKGKDVELRCDPISGHTALYWYRQSLGQGLEFLIYFQGNSAPDKSGLPSDRFSAERTGGSVSTLTIQRTQQEDSAVYLCASSLGRSGELFFGEGSRLTVL.

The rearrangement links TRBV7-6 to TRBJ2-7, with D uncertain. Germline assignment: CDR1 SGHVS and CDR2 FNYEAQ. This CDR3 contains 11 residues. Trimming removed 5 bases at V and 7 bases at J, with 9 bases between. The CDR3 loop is CASSPIREQYF. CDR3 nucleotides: TGTGCCAGCAGCCCGATTAGGGAGCAGTACTTC.

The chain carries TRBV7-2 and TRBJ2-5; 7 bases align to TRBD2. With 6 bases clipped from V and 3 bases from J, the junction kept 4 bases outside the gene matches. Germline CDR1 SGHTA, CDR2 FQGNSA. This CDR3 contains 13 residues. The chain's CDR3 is CASSKSGEETQYF. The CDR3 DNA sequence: TGTGCCAGCAGTAAGAGCGGGGAAGAGACCCAGTACTTC.

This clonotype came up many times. CDR3 sequence (DNA): TGTGCCAGCAGCTTAGTCTTCGGGGGCACCGGGGAGCTGTTTTTT. Translating it yields CASSLVFGGTGELFF. The chain links TRBV7-2 to TRBJ2-2; D possibly corresponds to TRBD2 (6 bases). The V and J ends lost 1 base and 4 bases respectively, with 10 bases between them. The CDR3 covers 15 residues. CDR1 and CDR2 from the germline V gene are SGHTA and FQGNSA.

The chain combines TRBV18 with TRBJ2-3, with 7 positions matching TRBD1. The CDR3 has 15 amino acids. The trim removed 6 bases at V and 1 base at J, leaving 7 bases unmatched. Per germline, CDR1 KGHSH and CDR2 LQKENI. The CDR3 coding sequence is TGTGCCAGCTCTACGACAGGGTGGGGCACAGATACGCAGTATTTT. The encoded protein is CASSTTGWGTDTQYF.

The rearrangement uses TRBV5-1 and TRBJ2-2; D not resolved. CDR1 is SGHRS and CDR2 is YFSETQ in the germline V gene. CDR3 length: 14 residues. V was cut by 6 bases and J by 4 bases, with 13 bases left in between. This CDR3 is CASNFLSGTGELFF. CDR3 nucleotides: TGCGCCAGCAATTTCCTGTCAGGCACCGGGGAGCTGTTTTTT.

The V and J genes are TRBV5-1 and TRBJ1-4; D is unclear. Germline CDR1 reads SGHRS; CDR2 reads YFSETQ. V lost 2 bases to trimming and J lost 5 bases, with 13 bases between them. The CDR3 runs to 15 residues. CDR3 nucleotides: TGCGCCAGCAGCTTCTCCGGGGTCCCCAATGAAAAACTGTTTTTT. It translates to CASSFSGVPNEKLFF.

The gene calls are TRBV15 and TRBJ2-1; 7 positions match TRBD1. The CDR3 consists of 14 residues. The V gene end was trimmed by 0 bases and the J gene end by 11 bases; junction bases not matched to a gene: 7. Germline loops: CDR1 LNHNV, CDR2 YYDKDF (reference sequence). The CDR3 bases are TGTGCCACCAGCAGAGAGACCTCAGGGGGTAAGCAGTTCTTC. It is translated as CATSRETSGGKQFF. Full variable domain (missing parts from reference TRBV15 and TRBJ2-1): DAMVIQNPRYQVTQFGKPVTLSCSQTLNHNVMYWYQQKSSQAPKLLFHYYDKDFNNEADTPDNFQSRRPNTSFCFLDIRSPGLGDTAMYLCATSRETSGGKQFFGPGTRLTVL.

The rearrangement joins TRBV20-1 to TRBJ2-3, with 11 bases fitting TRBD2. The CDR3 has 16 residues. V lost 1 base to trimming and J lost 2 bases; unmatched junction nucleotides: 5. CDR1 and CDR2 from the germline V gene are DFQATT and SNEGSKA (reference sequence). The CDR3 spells CSARGNSGGATDTQYF. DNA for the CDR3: TGCAGTGCTAGAGGGAATAGCGGGGGGGCCACAGATACGCAGTATTTT.

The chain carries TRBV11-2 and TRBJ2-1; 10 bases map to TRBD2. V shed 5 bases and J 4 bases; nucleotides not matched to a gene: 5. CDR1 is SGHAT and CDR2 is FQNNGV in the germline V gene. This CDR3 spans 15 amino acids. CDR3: CASSAGLAAYNEQFF. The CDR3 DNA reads TGTGCCAGCAGCGCTGGACTAGCGGCTTACAATGAGCAGTTCTTC.

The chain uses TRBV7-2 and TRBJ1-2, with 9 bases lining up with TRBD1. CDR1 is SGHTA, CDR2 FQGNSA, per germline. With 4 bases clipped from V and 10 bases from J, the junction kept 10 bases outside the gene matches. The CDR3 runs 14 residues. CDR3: CASSSTGTGKVYTF. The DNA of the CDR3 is TGTGCCAGCAGCTCGACCGGGACAGGGAAAGTCTACACCTTC.

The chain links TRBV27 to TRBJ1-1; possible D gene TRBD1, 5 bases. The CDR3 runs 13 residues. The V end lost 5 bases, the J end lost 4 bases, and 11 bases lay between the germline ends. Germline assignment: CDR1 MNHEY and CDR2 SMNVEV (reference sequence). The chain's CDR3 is CASSRRQSTEAFF. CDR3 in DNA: TGTGCCAGCAGTCGTAGACAGTCCACTGAAGCTTTCTTT.

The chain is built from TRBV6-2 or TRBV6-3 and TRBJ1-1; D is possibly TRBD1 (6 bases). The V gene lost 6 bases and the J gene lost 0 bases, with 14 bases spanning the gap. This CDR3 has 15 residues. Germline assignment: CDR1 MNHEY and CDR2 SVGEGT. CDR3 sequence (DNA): TGTGCCAGCAGGGGGGGGGGGGGCCTGAACACTGAAGCTTTCTTT. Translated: CASRGGGGLNTEAFF.

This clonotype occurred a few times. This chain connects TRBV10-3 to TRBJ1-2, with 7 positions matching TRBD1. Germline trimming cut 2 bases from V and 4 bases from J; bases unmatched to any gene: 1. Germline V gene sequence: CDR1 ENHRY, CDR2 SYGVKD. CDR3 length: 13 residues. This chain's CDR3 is CAISEGTAYGYTF. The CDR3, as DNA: TGTGCCATCAGTGAGGGGACAGCCTATGGCTACACCTTC.

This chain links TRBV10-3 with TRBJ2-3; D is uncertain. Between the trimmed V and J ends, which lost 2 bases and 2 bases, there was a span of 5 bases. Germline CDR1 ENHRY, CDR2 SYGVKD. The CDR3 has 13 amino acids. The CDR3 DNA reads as TGTGCCATCAGTGAGGCGGCCACAGATACGCAGTATTTT. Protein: CAISEAATDTQYF.